The 13 T cell receptor beta chains given below trace back to one sample, sequenced in a study of OX40 agonist ivuxolimab in advanced cancers. The data were produced by immunoSEQ multiplex PCR, yet TCRdb's version contains in-frame clones alone and is incomplete. The sample contains 50,000 to 65,000 clones, about 89% of which appear only once. The sample consisted of CD4+ or CD8+ T cells sorted from blood, taken in a trial of the OX40 agonist ivuxolimab. The source of these receptors is an adult with an advanced solid tumor such as melanoma, head and neck, liver or kidney cancer.

A single count supports this clone. The chain recombines TRBV10-1 with TRBJ1-1; D is unclear. V was shortened by 3 bases and J by 5 bases, with 10 bases between the two germline ends. Germline CDR1 and CDR2: WNHNN and SYGVQD (reference sequence). The length of the CDR3 is 13 residues. The CDR3 DNA sequence: TGCGCCAGCAGTGAAAACGTCGGGACTGAAGCTTTCTTT. This translates into CASSENVGTEAFF.

This rearrangement joins TRBV30 to TRBJ2-7; 11 bases agree with TRBD2. The junction had 8 bases not matched to a gene; V was cut back by 3 bases and J by 4 bases. The CDR3 is made up of 15 amino acids. CDR1 is GTSNPN, CDR2 SVGIG, per germline (reference sequence). The CDR3 is CAWRVPLAGGYEQYF. The CDR3 DNA reads TGTGCCTGGAGGGTCCCTCTAGCGGGAGGTTACGAGCAGTACTTC.

The chain has TRBV7-8 and TRBJ2-4; 7 bases are a match to TRBD2. The trim removed 5 bases at V and 9 bases at J, leaving 25 bases unmatched. CDR1 is SGHVS and CDR2 is FQNEAQ in the germline V gene. This CDR3 is built from 19 residues. The CDR3 DNA is TGTGCCAGCAGCCCACGGGGAGGGGCCGTTAGCGATACTGGAAGCATTCAGTACTTC. Amino acids: CASSPRGGAVSDTGSIQYF.

The chain couples TRBV19 to TRBJ1-5; D is possibly TRBD1 (5 bases). The ends were cut back, 3 bases at V and 6 bases at J, with 12 bases in the middle. Looked up from germline, CDR1 is LNHDA and CDR2 is SQIVND (reference sequence). The CDR3 is 14 residues long. CDR3 sequence reads: CASSISREGQPQHF. The CDR3 nucleotides read TGTGCCAGTAGTATCTCCAGGGAGGGTCAGCCCCAGCATTTT.

This clone has just one count. J is TRBJ2-7 and V is TRBV5-1; 8 bases align to TRBD1. Germline CDR1 reads SGHRS; CDR2 reads YFSETQ. The trim removed 3 bases at V and 0 bases at J, leaving 5 bases unmatched. This CDR3 comprises 15 residues. The CDR3 sequence: CASSSRTGTSYEQYF. CDR3 in DNA: TGCGCCAGCAGCTCGAGGACAGGGACCTCCTACGAGCAGTACTTC.

The chain is built from TRBV7-8 and TRBJ1-4, with 9 bases aligning to TRBD1. Per germline, CDR1 SGHVS and CDR2 FQNEAQ. This CDR3 comprises 19 residues. V lost 5 bases to trimming and J lost 7 bases; unmatched junction nucleotides: 20. The CDR3, as DNA: TGTGCCAGCAGCACAGTCGCGGGAAGGACAGGGGAGGGAAGTGAAAAACTGTTTTTT. It yields the protein CASSTVAGRTGEGSEKLFF.

V usage is TRBV6-5 and J usage is TRBJ1-5; TRBD1 agrees at 7 bases. Trimming removed 7 bases from V and 5 bases from J; junction bases left unmatched: 11. The germline V gene has CDR1 MNHEY and CDR2 SVGAGI. This CDR3 comprises 15 residues. CDR3 nucleotide sequence: TGTGCCAGCAAGCGACAGGGCGTGGGAGATCAGCCCCAGCATTTT. As protein: CASKRQGVGDQPQHF.

The chain uses TRBV6-5 and TRBJ2-4, with D perhaps matching TRBD2 (5 bases). Germline-derived CDR1 and CDR2 are MNHEY and SVGAGI. V was trimmed by 6 bases and J by 5 bases, leaving 14 bases between them. The CDR3 spans 14 residues. The CDR3 loop reads CASSSTWGENIQYF. CDR3 nucleotides: TGTGCCAGCAGCTCGACTTGGGGAGAAAACATTCAGTACTTC.

The chain employs TRBV28 and TRBJ2-3, with TRBD2 identical over 11 bases. CDR3 length: 16 amino acids. Germline V CDR1 and CDR2: MDHEN, SYDVKM. Trimming removed 4 bases from V and 5 bases from J; junction bases left unmatched: 8. For the CDR3, the DNA is TGTGCCAGCAGTTCATTTAGCGGGGGGGGAAGAGATACGCAGTATTTT. Amino acid sequence: CASSSFSGGGRDTQYF.

This clone occurred once. The chain is built from TRBV6-5 and TRBJ1-2, with 10 bases lining up with TRBD1. The germline V gene encodes CDR1 MNHEY and CDR2 SVGAGI. The CDR3 loop spans 16 amino acids. Trimming cost V 2 bases and J 6 bases; bases outside gene matches: 9. The CDR3 nucleotides are TGTGCCAGCAGTTACCGGCCTCCGGGACAGGGGAATGGCTACACCTTC. It codes for CASSYRPPGQGNGYTF.

This clone was detected once. The chain couples TRBV7-9 to TRBJ2-3; 10 bases agree with TRBD2. V shed 5 bases and J 3 bases; nucleotides not matched to a gene: 5. This CDR3 region has 15 residues. Germline-derived CDR1 and CDR2 are SEHNR and FQNEAQ (reference sequence). The CDR3 is CASSLTSGPTDTQYF. CDR3 DNA: TGTGCCAGCAGCCTGACTAGCGGGCCAACAGATACGCAGTATTTT.

Comments on this clone: At one boundary the junction diverges from the germline segment, which might be a read error. The chain is built from TRBV6-1 and TRBJ1-3; D is undetermined. Germline CDR1 reads MNHNS; CDR2 reads SASEGT. CDR3 length: 15 residues. CDR3 protein: CASTEDVGAGNTIYF. The CDR3, as DNA: TGTGCCAGCACTGAAGATGTTGGGGCTGGAAACACCATATATTTT.

The rearrangement uses TRBV19 and TRBJ1-5; no definite D call. The germline V and J ends were trimmed by 3 bases and 0 bases, with 9 bases remaining between them. This CDR3 is built from 15 residues. Germline loops: CDR1 LNHDA, CDR2 SQIVND (reference sequence). The CDR3 DNA is TGTGCCAGTAGTATTTTGCCAACTAGCAATCAGCCCCAGCATTTT. Translated: CASSILPTSNQPQHF. The full variable domain, its missing parts supplied by reference TRBV19 and TRBJ1-5, is DGGITQSPKYLFRKEGQNVTLSCEQNLNHDAMYWYRQDPGQGLRLIYYSQIVNDFQKGDIAEGYSVSREKKESFPLTVTSAQKNPTAFYLCASSILPTSNQPQHFGDGTRLSIL.